This T cell receptor beta chain was sequenced in a study of glioma-infiltrating T cells after dendritic cell vaccination. The germline gives CDR1 MNHEY, CDR2 SMNVEV (reference sequence). Unmatched junction bases numbered 6, after V lost 6 bases and J lost 5 bases. CDR3 size: 14 residues. Primers: 60 V beta forward and 13 J beta reverse. Clones were read by immunoSEQ multiplex PCR, and TCRdb kept only the in-frame ones, dropping some. The data show tens of thousands of clones, roughly 85% seen once. Time point given: after dendritic cell vaccination, including at tumor progression/relapse. All glioblastoma patients lacked an isocitrate dehydrogenase mutation. Findings and caveats of the study: Survival was not directly related to TCR clonality in these patients.

Worth noting for this clone: Its specificity is unknown.

This receptor was obtained from a human donor with glioblastoma. V is TRBV27 and J is TRBJ2-5; 10 bases line up with TRBD2. Specimen: blood, collected after dendritic cell vaccination. CDR3 sequence: CASRRLAGGETQYF. The CDR3 DNA reads as TGTGCCAGCAGGCGACTAGCGGGCGGGGAGACCCAGTACTTC.